Listed here is a single T cell receptor (beta chain). Its specificity is unknown. TCRdb recomputed calls from the 5' RACE reads with MiXCR, one row per CDR3 protein. The sample yields a few hundred thousand distinct CDR3 sequences, 20% to 25% seen once. The data were taken from a study of CD8 T cells in ankylosing spondylitis. CDR3 length: 14 amino acids. The V and J ends lost 5 bases and 3 bases respectively, with 14 bases between them. CDR1 SEHNR and CDR2 FQNEAQ come from the germline V gene (reference sequence). Study-level points and caveats: Blood of patients with ankylosing spondylitis appeared to be characterized by a TCR beta motif of 8 or 9 highly homologous variants.

The V gene is TRBV7-9, the J gene TRBJ2-7; D not certain. This clonotype originated in a male donor with ankylosing spondylitis. The sample was blood, either unsorted or a sorted T cell fraction (not recorded which). As DNA, the CDR3 is TGTGCCAGCAGCGAAGGGCCTCAGCACTACGAGCAGTACTTC. Protein product: CASSEGPQHYEQYF.